What follows are 18 T cell receptor beta chains derived from one specimen sequenced in a study of cytomegalovirus exposure and HLA in healthy donors. The PCR contained 60 Vbeta and 13 Jbeta primers. Clones were sequenced by immunoSEQ multiplex PCR, and TCRdb holds only the in-frame ones, with some missing. The sample table includes 120,000 to 150,000 clones. What was sequenced was PBMCs. All receptors come from a woman in her late teens or twenties in good health and CMV-seronegative.

The genes are TRBV6-6 and TRBJ1-1; D is undetermined. This CDR3 is built from 12 residues. The germline V gene has CDR1 MNHNY and CDR2 SVGAGI (reference sequence). Trimming took 9 bases from V and 1 from J, leaving 9 bases between them. CDR3 sequence reads: CASKRENTEAFF. As DNA, the CDR3 is TGTGCCAGTAAAAGAGAGAACACTGAAGCTTTCTTT.

V usage is TRBV11-2 and J usage is TRBJ2-2; TRBD1 might be the D (6 bases). Germline CDR1 and CDR2: SGHAT and FQNNGV. Trimming removed 5 bases from V and 6 bases from J, with 19 bases in between. This CDR3 has 16 amino acids. The CDR3 DNA reads as TGTGCCAGCAGCCGGGTGGACAGTTCCCGGGCCGGGGAGCTGTTTTTT. Protein: CASSRVDSSRAGELFF.

The rearrangement uses TRBV7-2 and TRBJ1-1; D is uncertain. The germline CDR1 and CDR2 sequences are SGHTA and FQGNSA. V lost 1 base and J lost 1, with 4 bases in between. The CDR3 has 13 amino acids. The CDR3 loop is CASSLGQNTEAFF. CDR3 sequence (DNA): TGTGCCAGCAGCTTAGGACAGAACACTGAAGCTTTCTTT. Using reference TRBV7-2 and TRBJ1-1 for the parts outside the CDR3, the full variable domain is GAGVSQSPSNKVTEKGKDVELRCDPISGHTALYWYRQSLGQGLEFLIYFQGNSAPDKSGLPSDRFSAERTGGSVSTLTIQRTQQEDSAVYLCASSLGQNTEAFFGQGTRLTVV.

The V and J genes are TRBV11-3 and TRBJ1-5, with 8 bases lining up with TRBD1. The V and J ends lost 5 bases and 4 bases, in that order; junction bases with no gene match: 10. The CDR3 is 16 residues long. CDR1 SGHNT and CDR2 YENEEA come from the germline V gene. The CDR3 DNA is TGTGCCAGCAGCCACATCGGACAGGGTCAAAATCAGCCCCAGCATTTT. Protein sequence: CASSHIGQGQNQPQHF.

CDR3 residues: CASSLGRGYEQYV. CDR3 bases: TGTGCCAGCAGCTTAGGGCGCGGGTACGAGCAGTACGTC. The V call is TRBV7-6, the J call TRBJ2-7; a weak D match, TRBD2 (5 bases). There are 13 residues in the CDR3. The germline CDR1 and CDR2 sequences are SGHVS and FNYEAQ. V dropped 1 base and J dropped 4 bases, with 8 bases sitting between them.

The CDR3 sequence is CASSLVGTPYNEQFF. The CDR3 nucleotides are TGCGCCAGCAGCTTGGTCGGGACTCCCTACAATGAGCAGTTCTTC. The genes are TRBV5-1 and TRBJ2-1, with D tentatively TRBD2 (6 bases). The length of the CDR3 is 15 residues. V lost 0 bases to trimming and J lost 2 bases, with 9 bases between them. Germline-derived CDR1 and CDR2 are SGHRS and YFSETQ.

This chain connects TRBV11-2 to TRBJ2-1; D may be TRBD1 (5 bases). The length of the CDR3 is 13 residues. Germline V gene data show CDR1 as SGHAT and CDR2 as FQNNGV. Trimming left V 1 base short and J 7 bases short, with 8 bases between. CDR3 amino acids: CASSLVKGNEQFF. The CDR3 nucleotides are TGTGCCAGCAGCTTAGTCAAGGGGAATGAGCAGTTCTTC.

This chain joins TRBV5-4 and TRBJ2-7, with 7 bases lining up with TRBD1. CDR3 length equals 14 residues. From germline, CDR1 is SGHNT and CDR2 YYREEE (reference sequence). Trimming cost V 2 bases and J 7 bases; bases outside gene matches: 9. The CDR3 bases are TGTGCCAGCAGCTTCGGGACAGTGGGGAGTGAGCAGTACTTC. Its protein is CASSFGTVGSEQYF.

V and J are TRBV19 and TRBJ1-2, with TRBD1 identical over 8 bases. V was clipped by 7 bases and J by 7 bases; unmatched bases: 11. The germline gives CDR1 LNHDA, CDR2 SQIVND (reference sequence). The CDR3 has 14 amino acids. The CDR3 protein is CASTAQGGSGGYTF. In DNA, the CDR3 is TGTGCCAGTACCGCACAGGGGGGATCGGGTGGCTACACCTTC.

The J gene is TRBJ2-1, the V gene TRBV11-3; 11 bases align to TRBD2. Per the germline V gene, CDR1 is SGHNT and CDR2 is YENEEA. J was trimmed by 10 bases and V by 5 bases; bases with no gene match: 4. The CDR3 spans 13 residues. CDR3 loop: CASSPLAGGEQFF. The CDR3 nucleotides are TGTGCCAGCAGCCCGCTAGCGGGAGGAGAGCAGTTCTTC.

This sequence joins TRBV4-3 and TRBJ2-3; D possibly corresponds to TRBD1 (6 bases). The CDR3 sequence is 17 residues long. Germline-derived CDR1 and CDR2 are LGHNA and YSLEER. Trimming stripped 1 base from V and 6 bases from J, with 20 bases between. The CDR3, as DNA: TGCGCCAGCAGCCAAGCCCAGGGGCTCGACATGGTGGATACGCAGTATTTT. Amino acid sequence: CASSQAQGLDMVDTQYF.

This sequence joins TRBV7-9 and TRBJ2-5; 12 nucleotides agree with TRBD2. This CDR3 contains 14 residues. The germline CDR1 and CDR2 sequences are SEHNR and FQNEAQ (reference sequence). V shed 5 bases and J 4 bases; nucleotides not matched to a gene: 2. The CDR3 coding sequence is TGTGCCAGCAGCGCTAGCGGGAGGGGAGAGACCCAGTACTTC. Encoded protein: CASSASGRGETQYF.

This chain joins TRBV11-2 and TRBJ2-3; perhaps TRBD2 as D (5 bases). The V and J ends lost 6 bases and 2 bases respectively, with 12 bases between them. Per the germline V gene, CDR1 is SGHAT and CDR2 is FQNNGV. CDR3 size: 14 residues. The DNA of the CDR3 is TGTGCCAGCAGACTCGGACTTTCCACAGATACGCAGTATTTT. Residues: CASRLGLSTDTQYF.

CDR3 in DNA: TGTGCCAGCTCTCGACAGGGGATGGGGGAAAAACTGTTTTTT. This sequence encodes CASSRQGMGEKLFF. The chain carries TRBV18 and TRBJ1-4, with 8 bases matching TRBD1. In germline, CDR1 is KGHSH, CDR2 LQKENI. CDR3 size: 14 residues. The V segment lost 6 bases and the J segment 8 bases; nucleotides outside the gene matches: 8. The full variable domain, rest sourced from reference TRBV18 and TRBJ1-4, is NAGVMQNPRHLVRRRGQEARLRCSPMKGHSHVYWYRQLPEEGLKFMVYLQKENIIDESGMPKERFSAEFPKEGPSILRIQQVVRGDSAAYFCASSRQGMGEKLFFGSGTQLSVL.

This chain connects TRBV29-1 to TRBJ1-2, with TRBD1 matching 8 bases. After removal of 5 bases from V and 3 bases from J, the junction contained 5 bases not matched to a gene. Germline loops: CDR1 SQVTM, CDR2 ANQGSEA. The CDR3 totals 13 residues. CDR3 coding DNA: TGCAGCGTTCAGGCACAGGGGGACTATGGCTACACCTTC. Amino acid sequence: CSVQAQGDYGYTF.

The gene calls are TRBV5-7 and TRBJ2-2, with TRBD1 matching over 7 bases. TRBV5-7 is known as an ORF, though its function is uncertain. V shed 0 bases, J shed 0 bases, and the junction held 8 bases outside the gene matches. The CDR3 runs to 18 residues. CDR3 DNA sequence: TGTGCCAGCAGCTTGGTTCTTTCGGGACAGACGAACACCGGGGAGCTGTTTTTT. Protein product: CASSLVLSGQTNTGELFF.

V and J are TRBV11-1 and TRBJ2-1; 14 bases map to TRBD2. The CDR3 is 15 residues long. Germline trimming cut 4 bases from V and 9 bases from J; bases unmatched to any gene: 5. Germline loops: CDR1 SGHAT, CDR2 FQDESV (reference sequence). The CDR3 coding sequence is TGTGCCAGCAGCTGGGGGACTAGCGGGAGTACTGAGCAGTTCTTC. Translating it yields CASSWGTSGSTEQFF.

The chain links TRBV27 to TRBJ1-2; 9 bases are shared with TRBD1. This CDR3 contains 18 residues. CDR1 and CDR2 from the germline V gene are MNHEY and SMNVEV (reference sequence). Trimming cost V 4 bases and J 0 bases; bases outside gene matches: 12. CDR3 nucleotide sequence: TGTGCCAGCAGTTCTATTAAGACAGGGGGACTACCTAACTATGGCTACACCTTC. Protein product: CASSSIKTGGLPNYGYTF.